Below, 22 T cell receptor beta chains from the same sample are listed, as sequenced in a study of Graves' ophthalmopathy and Graves' hyperthyroidism listed by TCRdb under 2018. The sequencer listed for this sample is Illumina HiSeq 2000. For repertoire sequencing, TCR beta CDR3 regions were amplified from RNA transcripts. The first round was an RT-PCR using HTBI primers with the Qiagen OneStep RT-PCR kit, and this first round was followed by a second-round multiplex PCR, then size selection and purification. TCRdb reprocessed the public reads (quality trimming at Q25 with fastp, clone calling with MiXCR) and kept in-frame beta chains. Each CDR3 protein gets just one entry, which takes the most common genes and DNA from the rows behind it. The sample yields 200,000 to 250,000 distinct CDR3 sequences; around 42% were counted once. The ten top clones hold roughly half of the sample. What was sequenced was peripheral blood. The receptors were sampled from an adult man with Graves' ophthalmopathy.

The chain is built from TRBV20-1 and TRBJ2-7; 8 positions match TRBD1. The CDR3 totals 13 residues. J gave up 3 bases and V 1 base, and 2 bases lay outside the gene matches. Germline V gives CDR1 DFQATT, CDR2 SNEGSKA (reference sequence). For the CDR3, the DNA is TGCAGTGCTAGAGGACAGGGGATCTACGAGCAGTACTTC. It translates to CSARGQGIYEQYF.

This clonotype was detected many times. The chain combines TRBV7-9 with TRBJ2-6; D not certain. CDR1 is SEHNR, CDR2 FQNEAQ, per germline (reference sequence). With 6 bases removed from V and 4 bases from J, the gap between germline ends came to 4 bases. This CDR3 contains 12 residues. As DNA, the CDR3 is TGTGCCAGCAGAACAGGGGCCAACGTCCTGACTTTC. This translates into CASRTGANVLTF.

The chain combines TRBV7-3 with TRBJ1-2; D call uncertain. CDR1 is SGHTA, CDR2 FQGTGA, per germline. Trimming took 5 bases from V and 4 from J, leaving 14 bases between them. The CDR3 covers 14 residues. The CDR3 loop reads CASSPGLPRYGYTF. CDR3 in DNA: TGTGCCAGCAGCCCAGGACTCCCCCGCTATGGCTACACCTTC.

The chain joins TRBV4-1 to TRBJ2-5; 7 bases are a match to TRBD1. CDR3 length equals 15 residues. Germline V gene sequence: CDR1 MGHRA, CDR2 YSYEKL. The trim removed 1 base at V and 2 bases at J, leaving 4 bases unmatched. As DNA, the CDR3 is TGCGCCAGCAGCCAAGTGGTGGACAGGCAAGAGACCCAGTACTTC. It encodes CASSQVVDRQETQYF.

This clonotype was counted only a few times. This chain connects TRBV10-1 to TRBJ2-7; TRBD2 is a possible D gene (5 bases). The CDR3 is made up of 14 amino acids. Trimming took 0 bases from V and 2 from J, leaving 8 bases between them. The V gene's germline CDR1 is WNHNN and CDR2 SYGVQD (reference sequence). CDR3 protein: CASSESPGTYEQYF. The CDR3 DNA sequence: TGCGCCAGCAGTGAGTCTCCGGGAACCTACGAGCAGTACTTC.

The chain combines TRBV9 with TRBJ2-2; a possible D gene is TRBD2 (6 bases). The length of the CDR3 is 17 residues. Germline V lookup: CDR1 SGDLS, CDR2 YYNGEE. The germline V and J ends were trimmed by 0 bases and 3 bases, with 15 bases remaining between them. The CDR3 protein is CASSVEVLREDTGELFF. The CDR3 DNA is TGTGCCAGCAGCGTAGAGGTCTTGAGGGAGGACACCGGGGAGCTGTTTTTT.

The chain recombines TRBV7-9 with TRBJ1-5, with a tentative D call TRBD1 (5 bases). Trimming pared 8 bases from V and 6 bases from J, leaving 17 bases between. This CDR3 has 14 amino acids. In germline, CDR1 is SEHNR, CDR2 FQNEAQ (reference sequence). CDR3 region: CASGGPGFGQPQHF. CDR3 DNA: TGTGCCAGCGGGGGACCAGGGTTCGGTCAGCCCCAGCATTTT.

This clonotype was found once. V is TRBV20-1 and J is TRBJ1-2; 7 bases line up with TRBD1. CDR1 DFQATT and CDR2 SNEGSKA come from the germline V gene (reference sequence). The CDR3 is 12 residues long. The V gene end was trimmed by 3 bases and the J gene end by 7 bases; junction bases not matched to a gene: 5. The CDR3 nucleotides read TGCAGTGCTAGTGAGACAGGGACTGGCTACACCTTC. Its translation is CSASETGTGYTF.

This chain uses TRBV7-2 with TRBJ1-3; 7 nucleotides match TRBD1. V gave up 0 bases and J gave up 8 bases; unmatched junction bases: 16. The CDR3 consists of 18 residues. Germline V CDR1 and CDR2: SGHTA, FQGNSA. The CDR3: CASSLAPQGFNYGYTIYF. DNA of the CDR3: TGTGCCAGCAGCTTAGCACCACAGGGGTTTAACTATGGCTACACCATATATTTT.

A note on this clonotype: The junction departs from germline at one end; a sequencing error may be responsible. The V gene is TRBV12-3 or TRBV12-4, the J gene TRBJ2-5; 10 nucleotides agree with TRBD1. The CDR3 runs 15 residues. CDR3 in DNA: TGTGCCGGCAGTTTAGACAGGGGGCTAGCTGAGACCCAGTACTTC. Encoded protein: CAGSLDRGLAETQYF.

Regarding this clonotype: Its ends do not fully match the called genes, so a read error is possible. The J gene is TRBJ1-5, the V gene TRBV7-9; D is uncertain. The germline CDR1 and CDR2 sequences are SEHNR and FQNEAQ (reference sequence). This CDR3 comprises 14 residues. The CDR3 protein is CASSLEGEGQPQHF. The CDR3 bases are TGCGCCAGCAGCTTGGAGGGAGAAGGCCAGCCCCAGCATTTT.

The table lists this clonotype with a few counts. The chain couples TRBV7-2 to TRBJ2-7; D is uncertain. There are 13 residues in the CDR3. V was pared by 6 bases and J by 3 bases, with 12 bases between. Per germline, CDR1 SGHTA and CDR2 FQGNSA. The DNA for the CDR3 is TGTGCCAGCAGTCCCGCGTCAGGCTACGAGCAGTACTTC. Translated, it gives CASSPASGYEQYF.

CDR3 loop: CSARFQTGAETQYF. In DNA, the CDR3 is TGCAGTGCTAGGTTTCAGACAGGGGCGGAGACCCAGTACTTC. J is TRBJ2-5 and V is TRBV20-1; TRBD1 matches at 8 bases. Losses at the gene ends were 3 bases for V and 5 bases for J; bases not matched to a gene: 8. Looked up from germline, CDR1 is DFQATT and CDR2 is SNEGSKA (reference sequence). The CDR3 length is 14 residues.

V gene TRBV4-1 combines with J gene TRBJ2-5; TRBD1 matches at 7 bases. J lost 5 bases, V lost 3 bases, and 12 bases had no gene match. The V gene's germline CDR1 is MGHRA and CDR2 YSYEKL. The CDR3 runs 16 residues. The CDR3 sequence: CASSHLDRLHGETQYF. The DNA for the CDR3 is TGCGCCAGCAGCCATCTGGACAGGCTACACGGGGAGACCCAGTACTTC.

The rearrangement links TRBV27 to TRBJ2-6; D unresolved. V lost 3 bases to trimming and J lost 6 bases, with 6 bases between them. This CDR3 spans 13 amino acids. Germline CDR1 is MNHEY and CDR2 is SMNVEV (reference sequence). In DNA, the CDR3 is TGTGCCAGCAGTTTTAATGAGGCCAACGTCCTGACTTTC. This codes for CASSFNEANVLTF.

This sequence joins TRBV5-8 and TRBJ2-7, with 11 bases aligning to TRBD1. The CDR3 is made up of 16 amino acids. From germline, CDR1 is SGHTS and CDR2 YDEGEE. Losses at the gene ends were 0 bases for V and 4 bases for J; bases not matched to a gene: 6. This chain's CDR3 is CASSLGSGQGVYEQYF. The CDR3 coding sequence is TGTGCCAGCAGCTTGGGATCGGGACAGGGGGTTTACGAGCAGTACTTC.

The rearrangement uses TRBV7-2 and TRBJ2-5; possible D gene TRBD1, 6 bases. The V end was cut by 1 base, the J end by 0 bases, with 6 bases between. The CDR3 has 14 amino acids. Germline values: CDR1 SGHTA, CDR2 FQGNSA. This CDR3 reads CASSLGGHQETQYF. The CDR3 DNA is TGTGCCAGCAGCTTAGGGGGGCACCAAGAGACCCAGTACTTC.

This rearrangement joins TRBV7-9 to TRBJ1-1; possible D gene TRBD1, 5 bases. V shed 5 bases and J shed 6 bases, with 10 bases lying between them. The length of the CDR3 is 12 residues. Germline V gene lookup returns CDR1 SEHNR and CDR2 FQNEAQ (reference sequence). CDR3 coding DNA: TGTGCCAGCAGCGCAGGGAGGGCTGAAGCTTTCTTT. Protein: CASSAGRAEAFF.

This clonotype has only a few counts. The CDR3 sequence is CASSLPRPNQPQHF. As DNA, the CDR3 is TGTGCCAGCAGTCTTCCTCGTCCCAATCAGCCCCAGCATTTT. The chain employs TRBV12-3 or TRBV12-4 and TRBJ1-5; D unclear. CDR3 size: 14 residues. Trimming took 5 bases from V and 3 from J, leaving 11 bases between them.

The chain employs TRBV7-8 and TRBJ2-7, with 11 positions matching TRBD1. CDR1 and CDR2 from the germline V gene are SGHVS and FQNEAQ. The CDR3 spans 14 residues. Trimming cost V 3 bases and J 7 bases; bases outside gene matches: 5. DNA of the CDR3: TGTGCCAGCAGCTTCGGACAGGGGGCTGGTGAGCAGTACTTC. Translation gives CASSFGQGAGEQYF. Using reference TRBV7-8 and TRBJ2-7 for the parts outside the CDR3, the full variable domain is GAGVSQSPRYKVAKRGQDVALRCDPISGHVSLFWYQQALGQGPEFLTYFQNEAQLDKSGLPSDRFFAERPEGSVSTLKIQRTQQEDSAVYLCASSFGQGAGEQYFGPGTRLTVT.

Only a few counts were recorded for this clonotype. This sequence joins TRBV5-1 and TRBJ2-6, with a possible D match to TRBD2 (5 bases). Trimming shortened V by 0 bases and J by 4 bases, and 11 bases separated the two germline ends. The CDR3 is made up of 16 amino acids. Germline CDR1 and CDR2: SGHRS and YFSETQ. The CDR3 reads CASSLVRGSGANVLTF. The CDR3 DNA sequence: TGCGCCAGCAGCTTGGTCCGGGGATCAGGGGCCAACGTCCTGACTTTC.

Concerning this clonotype itself: As the CDR3 is not closed by the conserved phenylalanine or tryptophan, this likely results from a read error. The chain joins TRBV29-1 to TRBJ1-1; D might be TRBD1 (5 bases). Germline-derived CDR1 and CDR2 are SQVTM and ANQGSEA. The ends were cut back, 6 bases at V and 4 bases at J, with 18 bases in the middle. This CDR3 has 14 amino acids. CDR3 coding DNA: TGCAGCGTCCAGGGCTTTTCGTATAGCACTGAAGCTTTCCTT. Translated, it gives CSVQGFSYSTEAFL.